The sample holds one count of the clone carrying this T cell receptor beta chain. The method was immunoSEQ multiplex PCR; TCRdb's version includes in-frame clones alone and lacks a portion of them. The sample consists of fewer than 40,000 clones, less than 85% of them appearing once. This specimen belongs to a study of T cells in narcolepsy. V shed 4 bases and J shed 1 base, with 8 bases lying between them. This CDR3 contains 14 residues. Germline values: CDR1 SNHLY, CDR2 FYNNEI. V usage is TRBV2 and J usage is TRBJ1-3; D remains ambiguous. The TCR sequence derives from a human donor with narcolepsy. Sequencing used CD45RA- memory CD4+ T cells from PBMCs. In DNA, the CDR3 is TGTGCCAGCAGTGGAACCAGATCTGGAAACACCATATATTTT. Its translation: CASSGTRSGNTIYF.